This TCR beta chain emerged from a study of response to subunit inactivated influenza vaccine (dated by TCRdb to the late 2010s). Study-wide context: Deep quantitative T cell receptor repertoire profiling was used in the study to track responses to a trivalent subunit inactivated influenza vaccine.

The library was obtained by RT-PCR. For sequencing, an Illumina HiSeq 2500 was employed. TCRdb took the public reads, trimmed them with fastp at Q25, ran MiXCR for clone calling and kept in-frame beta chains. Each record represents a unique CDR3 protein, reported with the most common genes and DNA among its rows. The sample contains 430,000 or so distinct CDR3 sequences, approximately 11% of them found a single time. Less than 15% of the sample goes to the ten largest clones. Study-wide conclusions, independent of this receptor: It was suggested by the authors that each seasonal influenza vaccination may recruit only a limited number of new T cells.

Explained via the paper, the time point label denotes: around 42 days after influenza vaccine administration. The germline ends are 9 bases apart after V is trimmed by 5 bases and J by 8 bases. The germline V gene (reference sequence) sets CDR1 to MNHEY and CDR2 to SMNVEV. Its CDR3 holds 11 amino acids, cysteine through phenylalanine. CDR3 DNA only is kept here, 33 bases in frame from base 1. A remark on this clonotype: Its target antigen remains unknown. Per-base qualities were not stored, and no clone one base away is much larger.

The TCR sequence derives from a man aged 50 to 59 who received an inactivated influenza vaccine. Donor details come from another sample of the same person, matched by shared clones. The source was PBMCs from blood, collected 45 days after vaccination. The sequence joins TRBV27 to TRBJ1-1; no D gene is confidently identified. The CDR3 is CASSRAEEAFF. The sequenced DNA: TGTGCCAGCAGTCGGGCGGAGGAAGCTTTCTTT.